The clone carrying this T cell receptor beta chain was detected only once. Its antigen is not known. Combined were second doses at about 4 or about 12 weeks. The sample originates from a study of T cell responses to AZD1222 COVID-19 vaccine. Study-level results: Spike-specific TCR breadth and depth both grew after two AZD1222 doses. Possibly, clonal diversity was underestimated; donors were largely white British and included more females.

This CDR3 has 15 amino acids. Germline lookup yields CDR1 SEHNR and CDR2 FQNEAQ (reference sequence). Trimming pared 5 bases from V and 0 bases from J, leaving 8 bases between. Assay used: immunoSEQ multiplex PCR; TCRdb lists only in-frame clones, some missing. The table records approximately 150,000 clones, 80% to 95% of them present only once. The chain recombines TRBV7-9 with TRBJ2-6; D unresolved. The source is an adult who received the AZD1222 COVID-19 vaccine. Material: peripheral blood, obtained 28 days after the second AZD1222 dose. CDR3 loop: CASSASGSGANVLTF. The CDR3 DNA sequence: TGTGCCAGCAGCGCCTCCGGCTCTGGGGCCAACGTCCTGACTTTC.